This note documents a single TCR beta chain sequence. What it binds is unknown. This entry comes from a study of PD-1 blockade in classical Hodgkin lymphoma. Overall study context: Patients were dosed intravenously with nivolumab at 3 mg/kg every 2 weeks.

The data were produced by immunoSEQ multiplex PCR, yet TCRdb's version contains in-frame clones alone and is incomplete. The sample includes tens of thousands of clones, about 92% of them seen just once. All patients relapsed after autologous stem cell transplantation, and brentuximab vedotin exposure varied. Study-level findings and limits: The authors have not defined what causes the repertoire differences, possibly disease activity or prior therapy.

The sequenced sample was peripheral blood mononuclear cells (PBMCs), obtained at baseline. This TCR was recovered from a human donor with classical Hodgkin lymphoma.

CDR3 sequence: CASSGNRLIDGNQPQHF. In DNA, the CDR3 is TGTGCCAGTAGTGGTAACAGGCTTATTGACGGCAATCAGCCCCAGCATTTT. J is TRBJ1-5 and V is TRBV19, with D perhaps matching TRBD1 (5 bases). CDR1 LNHDA and CDR2 SQIVND come from the germline V gene (reference sequence). CDR3 length: 17 amino acids. Trimming took off 5 bases at V and 2 bases at J, with 19 bases between the two ends.